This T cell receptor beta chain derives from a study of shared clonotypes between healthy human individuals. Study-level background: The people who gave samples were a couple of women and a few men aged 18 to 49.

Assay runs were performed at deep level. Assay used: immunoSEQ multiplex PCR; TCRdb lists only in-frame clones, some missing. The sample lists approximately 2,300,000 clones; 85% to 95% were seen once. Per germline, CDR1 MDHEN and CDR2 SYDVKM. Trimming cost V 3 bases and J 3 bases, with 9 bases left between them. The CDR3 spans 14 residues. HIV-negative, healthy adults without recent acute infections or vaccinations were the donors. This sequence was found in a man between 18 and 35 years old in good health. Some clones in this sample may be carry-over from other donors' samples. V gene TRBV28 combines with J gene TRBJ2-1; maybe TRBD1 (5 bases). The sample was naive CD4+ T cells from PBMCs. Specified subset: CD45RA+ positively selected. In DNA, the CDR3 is TGTGCCAGCAGTTTCTACCAGGGCTACAATGAGCAGTTCTTC. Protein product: CASSFYQGYNEQFF.